This T cell receptor beta chain was retrieved from a study of shared clonotypes between healthy human individuals. The germline gives CDR1 SGHDT, CDR2 YYEEEE. The V gene end was trimmed by 4 bases and the J gene end by 10 bases; junction bases not matched to a gene: 10. The CDR3 has 14 residues. Profiled with immunoSEQ multiplex PCR; TCRdb holds only in-frame clones, not every one. The sample carries a few hundred thousand clones, around 90% recorded once. Sequencing was carried out using memory CD8+ T cells sorted from blood. Subset of the sample: CD45RO+ cells pooled with CCR7-negative TemRA cells. The clonotype originates from a man in his late teens or twenties in good health. J is TRBJ1-1 and V is TRBV5-6; 10 bases match TRBD1. CDR3 protein: CASSPTGGGIGAFF. CDR3 coding DNA: TGTGCCAGCAGCCCGACAGGGGGCGGAATTGGAGCTTTCTTT. The full variable domain, completed using reference TRBV5-6 and TRBJ1-1, is DAGVTQSPTHLIKTRGQQVTLRCSPKSGHDTVSWYQQALGQGPQFIFQYYEEEERQRGNFPDRFSGHQFPNYSSELNVNALLLGDSALYLCASSPTGGGIGAFFGQGTRLTVV.